The following is a T cell receptor (beta chain) sequence with its context. This table comes from immunoSEQ multiplex PCR, and its TCRdb copy is limited to in-frame clones, with some not included. The sample records 60,000 to 75,000 clones, 75% to 85% being singletons. These data belong to a study of control samples from healthy donors and cancer patients. V lost 2 bases to trimming and J lost 5 bases; unmatched junction nucleotides: 21. This CDR3 region has 20 residues. The chain recombines TRBV23-1 with TRBJ2-1; 7 bases map to TRBD1. TRBV23-1 counts as an open reading frame of uncertain function. This receptor was identified in a man between 40 and 49 years old in good health. Sequenced sample: blood. CDR3 bases: TGCGCCAGCAGTCAACACCGACAGGGCTTGGACTTAGCTCCCCACAATGAGCAGTTCTTC. Amino acid sequence: CASSQHRQGLDLAPHNEQFF.